What follows are 19 T cell receptor beta chains derived from one specimen sequenced in a study of blood T cell repertoires in COVID-19. Some clones are missing from TCRdb's copy, which holds only in-frame ones; the method was immunoSEQ multiplex PCR. The sample contains 100,000 to 120,000 clones, more than 80% of which appear only once. The source material was peripheral blood. The source is a woman in her 70s with acute or convalescent COVID-19.

In this sample, this clone turned up once. V gene TRBV28 combines with J gene TRBJ1-2; 7 positions agree with TRBD1. Germline lookup yields CDR1 MDHEN and CDR2 SYDVKM. This CDR3 region has 15 residues. V dropped 6 bases and J dropped 8; count of bases not matched to a gene: 15. This CDR3 reads CASSSTGDRAGGYTF. CDR3 nucleotides: TGTGCCAGCAGCTCAACGGGCGACAGGGCGGGGGGCTACACCTTC.

This clone turned up a few times. This chain joins TRBV20-1 and TRBJ1-5; D ambiguous. The V and J ends lost 3 bases and 6 bases respectively, with 9 bases between them. This CDR3 is 12 amino acids long. CDR1 is DFQATT, CDR2 SNEGSKA, per germline (reference sequence). The CDR3 sequence: CSASPPSQPQHF. DNA for the CDR3: TGCAGTGCTAGTCCTCCTTCTCAGCCCCAGCATTTT.

The V and J genes are TRBV4-1 and TRBJ2-7; 15 nucleotides agree with TRBD2. The V gene's germline CDR1 is MGHRA and CDR2 YSYEKL. This CDR3 comprises 17 residues. V lost 6 bases to trimming and J lost 4 bases; unmatched junction nucleotides: 10. The CDR3 sequence is CASRRTGLAGGTYEQYF. Written as DNA, the CDR3 is TGCGCCAGCAGACGAACTGGACTAGCGGGAGGGACTTACGAGCAGTACTTC.

The chain recombines TRBV6-5 with TRBJ2-7, with TRBD1 matching 8 bases. The CDR3 runs 13 residues. The V and J ends lost 5 bases and 5 bases, in that order; junction bases with no gene match: 5. CDR1 MNHEY and CDR2 SVGAGI come from the germline V gene. The CDR3 loop reads CASSPGQVDEQYF. Written as DNA, the CDR3 is TGTGCCAGCAGTCCGGGACAGGTGGACGAGCAGTACTTC.

This clone was counted a single time. This chain joins TRBV6-2 or TRBV6-3 and TRBJ1-1; D is possibly TRBD1 (5 bases). Trimming shortened V by 2 bases and J by 4 bases, and 11 bases separated the two germline ends. Germline lookup yields CDR1 MNHEY and CDR2 SVGEGT. CDR3 length: 14 amino acids. CDR3 loop: CASSYQGLITEAFF. The DNA of the CDR3 is TGTGCCAGCAGTTACCAGGGTTTGATCACTGAAGCTTTCTTT.

The chain couples TRBV5-1 to TRBJ2-1; D possibly corresponds to TRBD2 (5 bases). Germline V lookup: CDR1 SGHRS, CDR2 YFSETQ. V lost 0 bases and J 8 bases, leaving 9 bases between the germline ends. The CDR3 sequence is 13 residues long. The CDR3 is CASSLERAHEQFF. CDR3 sequence (DNA): TGCGCCAGCAGCTTGGAGAGGGCCCATGAGCAGTTCTTC.

The chain has TRBV5-1 and TRBJ2-5; D may be TRBD1 (6 bases). This CDR3 spans 15 amino acids. Germline V gives CDR1 SGHRS, CDR2 YFSETQ. With 4 bases removed from V and 3 bases from J, the gap between germline ends came to 16 bases. CDR3 residues: CASSPPGTIKETQYF. The CDR3 nucleotides read TGCGCCAGCAGCCCTCCCGGGACAATTAAAGAGACCCAGTACTTC.

J is TRBJ2-2 and V is TRBV28; D might be TRBD2 (5 bases). The V gene's germline CDR1 is MDHEN and CDR2 SYDVKM. Deletions cut 2 bases from V and 4 bases from J, with 5 bases between. This CDR3 comprises 13 residues. CDR3 amino acids: CASSLEGTGELFF. CDR3 in DNA: TGTGCCAGCAGTTTAGAGGGCACCGGGGAGCTGTTTTTT.

This clone was detected only once. V is TRBV27 and J is TRBJ2-5; no clear D. Germline values: CDR1 MNHEY, CDR2 SMNVEV (reference sequence). The CDR3 consists of 13 residues. The germline V and J ends were trimmed by 3 bases and 0 bases, with 5 bases remaining between them. CDR3 sequence (DNA): TGTGCCAGCAGTTTGCAGTACCAAGAGACCCAGTACTTC. This encodes CASSLQYQETQYF.

V gene TRBV13 combines with J gene TRBJ1-1, with D perhaps matching TRBD1 (6 bases). Germline V gene sequence: CDR1 PRHDT, CDR2 FYEKMQ (reference sequence). The V gene lost 7 bases and the J gene lost 5 bases, with 17 bases spanning the gap. CDR3 length equals 14 residues. CDR3 sequence: CASTLLVGGTEAFF. For the CDR3, the DNA is TGTGCCAGCACCCTCTTAGTAGGGGGAACTGAAGCTTTCTTT.

The table lists this clone with a few counts. V usage is TRBV18 and J usage is TRBJ1-3; weak D call: TRBD1 (5 bases). CDR3 size: 16 residues. Germline CDR1 and CDR2: KGHSH and LQKENI. Trimming removed 5 bases at V and 0 bases at J, with 14 bases between. In nucleotides, the CDR3 is TGTGCCAGCTCAGCGGACACCCCAAGCTCTGGAAACACCATATATTTT. Translation: CASSADTPSSGNTIYF. Together with reference TRBV18 and TRBJ1-3, the CDR3 gives the full variable domain: NAGVMQNPRHLVRRRGQEARLRCSPMKGHSHVYWYRQLPEEGLKFMVYLQKENIIDESGMPKERFSAEFPKEGPSILRIQQVVRGDSAAYFCASSADTPSSGNTIYFGEGSWLTVV.

The gene calls are TRBV5-6 and TRBJ2-1, with D possibly matching TRBD1 (5 bases). V was trimmed by 0 bases and J by 3 bases, leaving 7 bases between them. From germline, CDR1 is SGHDT and CDR2 YYEEEE. This CDR3 region has 14 residues. CDR3 residues: CASSLADSYNEQFF. DNA of the CDR3: TGTGCCAGCAGCTTGGCCGACAGCTACAATGAGCAGTTCTTC. Full variable domain (remainder filled in from reference TRBV5-6 and TRBJ2-1): DAGVTQSPTHLIKTRGQQVTLRCSPKSGHDTVSWYQQALGQGPQFIFQYYEEEERQRGNFPDRFSGHQFPNYSSELNVNALLLGDSALYLCASSLADSYNEQFFGPGTRLTVL.

This clone was detected only a few times. This sequence joins TRBV19 and TRBJ1-4, with 7 bases matching TRBD1. This CDR3 contains 13 residues. Germline assignment: CDR1 LNHDA and CDR2 SQIVND (reference sequence). V was clipped by 9 bases and J by 8 bases; unmatched bases: 9. In DNA form, the CDR3 reads TGTGCCAGCCGCACAGGGGAGGACGAAAAACTGTTTTTT. This gives the protein CASRTGEDEKLFF.

The chain combines TRBV18 with TRBJ2-2; 11 bases map to TRBD1. The CDR3 extends over 16 amino acids. V lost 4 bases, J lost 5 bases, and 6 bases stayed unmatched. The V gene's germline CDR1 is KGHSH and CDR2 LQKENI. The CDR3 reads CASSLWTGGETGELFF. CDR3 DNA sequence: TGTGCCAGCTCACTATGGACAGGGGGCGAAACCGGGGAGCTGTTTTTT. The full variable domain, in which reference TRBV18 and TRBJ2-2 provide the parts outside the CDR3, is NAGVMQNPRHLVRRRGQEARLRCSPMKGHSHVYWYRQLPEEGLKFMVYLQKENIIDESGMPKERFSAEFPKEGPSILRIQQVVRGDSAAYFCASSLWTGGETGELFFGEGSRLTVL.

In its sample, this clone was seen a few times. This chain uses TRBV30 with TRBJ1-4, with D possibly TRBD1 on 6 matching bases. CDR1 GTSNPN and CDR2 SVGIG come from the germline V gene (reference sequence). CDR3 length: 14 residues. V was shortened by 8 bases and J by 11 bases, with 24 bases between the two germline ends. CDR3 amino acids: CAGSKTGAGEKLFF. The CDR3 bases are TGTGCCGGCTCGAAGACCGGCGCAGGGGAGAAACTGTTTTTT.

The gene calls are TRBV7-9 and TRBJ2-2; D is unresolved. CDR1 and CDR2 from the germline V gene are SEHNR and FQNEAQ (reference sequence). The CDR3 loop spans 12 amino acids. V was trimmed by 5 bases and J by 6 bases, leaving 7 bases between them. CDR3 sequence: CASSPMSGELFF. The CDR3 DNA is TGTGCCAGCAGCCCCATGTCCGGGGAGCTGTTTTTT.

The chain recombines TRBV15 with TRBJ2-7; 9 nucleotides agree with TRBD1. Trimming at V came to 0 bases and at J to 6 bases, leaving 9 bases not matched to a gene. Per the germline V gene, CDR1 is LNHNV and CDR2 is YYDKDF (reference sequence). The CDR3 totals 16 residues. CDR3 protein: CATSRERPGQGGEQYF. CDR3 sequence (DNA): TGTGCCACCAGCAGAGAACGGCCGGGACAGGGCGGCGAGCAGTACTTC.

This chain uses TRBV19 with TRBJ2-1, with 14 bases that match TRBD2. V shed 9 bases and J 7 bases; nucleotides not matched to a gene: 5. CDR1 LNHDA and CDR2 SQIVND come from the germline V gene (reference sequence). The CDR3 length is 14 residues. The CDR3 DNA follows: TGTGCCAGCCAACGACTAGCGGGAGGGAATGAGCAGTTCTTC. It codes for CASQRLAGGNEQFF.

The chain has TRBV5-8 and TRBJ1-5; the D is unclear. The V end was cut by 7 bases, the J end by 1 base, with 9 bases between. Germline V gives CDR1 SGHTS, CDR2 YDEGEE. The CDR3 consists of 13 residues. CDR3 sequence (DNA): TGTGCCAGCGGCCCCCCGAGCAATCAGCCCCAGCATTTT. This gives the protein CASGPPSNQPQHF.